This is a list of T cell receptor beta chains from one sample in a study of identical twins. TCRdb re-derived calls from the 5' RACE reads in MiXCR, one entry per CDR3 protein. The table includes about 1.7 million distinct CDR3 sequences, around a third detected once. The sample was cord blood. These TCRs come from a newborn girl in good health. CDR3s include the opening cysteine and the closing phenylalanine or tryptophan. The order of the fields is V gene, clone size, J gene, D gene, CDR3 DNA, CDR3 protein. The D gene is left open where the match is weak. Size is omitted from some rows. Given values are once, few, many or a class for expanded clones.

TRBV14	.	TRBJ2-5	.	TGTGCCAGCAGCCAAGTGGCAGGGGCCGAAGAGACCCAGTACTTC	CASSQVAGAEETQYF
TRBV9	.	TRBJ2-5	TRBD2	TGTGCCAGCAGCGTTGGCGGGGGGCTTTTGAAGACCCAGTACTTC	CASSVGGGLLKTQYF
TRBV20-1	.	TRBJ1-1	.	TGCAGTGCTTCGCTAACAGGGCTTAACACTGAAGCTTTCTTT	CSASLTGLNTEAFF
TRBV10-3	.	TRBJ2-1	.	TGTGCCATCAAGCCTGAGGGGGGGTACAATGAGCAGTTCTTC	CAIKPEGGYNEQFF
TRBV18	.	TRBJ1-6	.	TGTGCCAGCACCTCGATCTCCAGGGGCTCCTATAATTCACCCCTTCACTTT	CASTSISRGSYNSPLHF
TRBV2	.	TRBJ2-1	TRBD2	TGTGCCAGCAGTGCGCGGCTAGCGGGGTTCGATGAGCAGTTCTTC	CASSARLAGFDEQFF
TRBV25-1	few	TRBJ2-1	.	TGTGCCAGCAGTGGGTCAAACAGGGATGAGCAGTTCTTC	CASSGSNRDEQFF
TRBV11-2	.	TRBJ2-7	.	TGTGCCAGCAGCTTAGATCCGGTCTACTACGAGCAGTACTTC	CASSLDPVYYEQYF
TRBV7-2	few	TRBJ1-1	.	TGTGCCAGCAGCTCGGCTACAGGGTTGGCTGAAGCTTTCTTT	CASSSATGLAEAFF
TRBV20-1	.	TRBJ1-5	.	TGCAGTGCTAGCAAAGAGTATAGCAATCAGCCCCAGCATTTT	CSASKEYSNQPQHF
TRBV18	few	TRBJ2-7	TRBD2	TGTGCCAGCTCACCACAGCGGGAGGGCGAGCAGTACTTC	CASSPQREGEQYF
TRBV11-2	.	TRBJ1-1	.	TGTGCCAGCAGCCCCTGGAGAAGCACTGAAGCTTTCTTT	CASSPWRSTEAFF
TRBV28	.	TRBJ1-5	.	TGTGCCAGCAGTTTCAACCGGGCAACTAGCAATCAGCCCCAGCATTTT	CASSFNRATSNQPQHF
TRBV20-1	.	TRBJ2-1	TRBD2	TGCAGTGCTAGCCTCGCCCAGAGCGGGAGGGACAATGAGCAGTTCTTC	CSASLAQSGRDNEQFF
TRBV10-3	.	TRBJ1-2	.	TGTGCCATCAGTGCCCTGGGGGCGTATAGCTATGGCTACACCTTC	CAISALGAYSYGYTF
TRBV3-1	.	TRBJ1-4	TRBD1	TGCGCCAGCAGCGCCGCAGGGGGTGGGATGATTGAAAAACTGTTTTTT	CASSAAGGGMIEKLFF
TRBV2	.	TRBJ1-5	.	TGTGCCAGCAGTGAAGCCACTAGGGGCAATCAGCCCCAGCATTTT	CASSEATRGNQPQHF
TRBV5-1	once	TRBJ2-2	.	TGCGCCAGCAGCTTGAATTGGGGTGACGGGGAGCTGTTTTTT	CASSLNWGDGELFF
TRBV12-3/TRBV12-4	.	TRBJ2-3	.	TGTGCCAGCAGTTTAGGGTCCCTATCCGGGGGAGCCCTGGGGGGAGATACGCAGTATTTT	CASSLGSLSGGALGGDTQYF
TRBV27	few	TRBJ2-3	TRBD1	TGTGCCAGCAGTCCAGGACAGGGGGTGGATACGCAGTATTTT	CASSPGQGVDTQYF
TRBV28	.	TRBJ2-4	.	TGTGCCAGCAGTTTTAAGGACAGTCAGTACTTC	CASSFKDSQYF
TRBV28	.	TRBJ1-1	.	TGTGCCGGCAGCCTGACGGGGGCGGCAGCTTTCTTT	CAGSLTGAAAFF
TRBV28	few	TRBJ2-7	TRBD1	TGTGCCAGCAGTCCCGGGACAGGGTGGTACGAGCAGTACTTC	CASSPGTGWYEQYF
TRBV7-2	.	TRBJ2-1	TRBD2	TGTGCCAGCAGCTCGCCCTTGGGACTAGGACGTGATGAGCAGTTCTTC	CASSSPLGLGRDEQFF
TRBV5-1	few	TRBJ1-2	.	TGCGCCAGCAGCCGGGACGGCCTCCACGGCTACACCTTC	CASSRDGLHGYTF